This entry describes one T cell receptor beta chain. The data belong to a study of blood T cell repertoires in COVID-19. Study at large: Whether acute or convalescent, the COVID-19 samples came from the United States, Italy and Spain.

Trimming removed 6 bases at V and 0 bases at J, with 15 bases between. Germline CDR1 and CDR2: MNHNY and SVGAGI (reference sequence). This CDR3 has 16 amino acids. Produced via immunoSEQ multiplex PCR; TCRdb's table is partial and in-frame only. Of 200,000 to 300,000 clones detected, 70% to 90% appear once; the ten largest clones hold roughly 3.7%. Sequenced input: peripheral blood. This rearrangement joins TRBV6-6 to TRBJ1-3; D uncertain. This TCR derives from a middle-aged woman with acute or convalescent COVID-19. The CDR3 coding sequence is TGTGCCAGCAGAACTACCGACGGTCTCTCTGGAAACACCATATATTTT. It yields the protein CASRTTDGLSGNTIYF.